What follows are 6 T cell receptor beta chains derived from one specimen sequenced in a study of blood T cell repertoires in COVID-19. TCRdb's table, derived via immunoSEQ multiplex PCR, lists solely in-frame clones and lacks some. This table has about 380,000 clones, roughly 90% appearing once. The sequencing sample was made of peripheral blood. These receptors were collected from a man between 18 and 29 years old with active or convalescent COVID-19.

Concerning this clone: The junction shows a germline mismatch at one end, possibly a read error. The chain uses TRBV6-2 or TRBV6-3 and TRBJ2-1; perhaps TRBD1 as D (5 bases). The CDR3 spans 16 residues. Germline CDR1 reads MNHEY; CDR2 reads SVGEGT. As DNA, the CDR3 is TGTGCCAGCAGTTACGCGGACACGGGTCTTCGCAATAAGCAGTTCTTC. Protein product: CASSYADTGLRNKQFF.

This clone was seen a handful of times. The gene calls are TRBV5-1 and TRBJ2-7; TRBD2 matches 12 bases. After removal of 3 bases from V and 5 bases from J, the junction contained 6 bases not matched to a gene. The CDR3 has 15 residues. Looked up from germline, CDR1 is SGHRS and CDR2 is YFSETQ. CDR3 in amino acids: CASSSWTSGNNEQYF. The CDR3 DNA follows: TGCGCCAGCAGCTCATGGACTAGCGGGAACAACGAGCAGTACTTC.

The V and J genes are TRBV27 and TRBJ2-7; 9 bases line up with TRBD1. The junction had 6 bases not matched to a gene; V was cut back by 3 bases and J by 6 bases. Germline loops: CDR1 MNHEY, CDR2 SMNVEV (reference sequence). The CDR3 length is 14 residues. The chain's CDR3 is CASSLGQGNREQYF. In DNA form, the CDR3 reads TGTGCCAGCAGTTTGGGACAGGGAAATCGCGAGCAGTACTTC.

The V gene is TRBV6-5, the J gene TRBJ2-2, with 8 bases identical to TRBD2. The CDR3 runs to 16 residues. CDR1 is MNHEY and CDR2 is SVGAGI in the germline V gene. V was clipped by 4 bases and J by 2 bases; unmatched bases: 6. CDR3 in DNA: TGTGCCAGCAGTTTTATTAGCGGGAAAAACACCGGGGAGCTGTTTTTT. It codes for CASSFISGKNTGELFF.

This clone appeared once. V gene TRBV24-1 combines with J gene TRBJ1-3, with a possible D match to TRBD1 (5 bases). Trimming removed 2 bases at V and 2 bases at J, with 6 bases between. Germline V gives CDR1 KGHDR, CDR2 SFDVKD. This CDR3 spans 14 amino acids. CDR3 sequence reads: CATSDSGTGNTIYF. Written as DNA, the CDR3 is TGTGCCACCAGTGATTCAGGGACTGGAAACACCATATATTTT.

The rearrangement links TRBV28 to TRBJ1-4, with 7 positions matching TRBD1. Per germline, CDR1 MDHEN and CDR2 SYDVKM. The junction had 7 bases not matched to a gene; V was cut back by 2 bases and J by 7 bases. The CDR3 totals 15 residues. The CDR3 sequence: CASSLRRGRSEKLFF. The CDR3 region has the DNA TGTGCCAGCAGTTTAAGGAGGGGGCGAAGTGAAAAACTGTTTTTT. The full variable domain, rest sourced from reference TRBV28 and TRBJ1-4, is DVKVTQSSRYLVKRTGEKVFLECVQDMDHENMFWYRQDPGLGLRLIYFSYDVKMKEKGDIPEGYSVSREKKERFSLILESASTNQTSMYLCASSLRRGRSEKLFFGSGTQLSVL.